The 9 T cell receptor beta chains below were found in one sample sequenced in a study of blood T cell repertoires in COVID-19. Produced via immunoSEQ multiplex PCR; TCRdb's table is partial and in-frame only. The data contain around 380,000 clones, approximately 87% of them singletons. Material: PBMCs or T cells enriched from blood (not recorded which). Source of these receptors: a man aged 25 to 40 who had recovered from COVID-19.

CDR3: CASSVASGLAGETQYF. CDR3 nucleotide sequence: TGTGCCAGCAGCGTAGCTAGTGGGCTAGCGGGGGAGACCCAGTACTTC. This chain links TRBV9 with TRBJ2-5; TRBD2 agrees at 9 bases. CDR3 size: 16 residues. CDR1 is SGDLS and CDR2 is YYNGEE in the germline V gene. J lost 5 bases, V lost 0 bases, and 8 bases had no gene match.

J is TRBJ2-1 and V is TRBV27; D is perhaps TRBD2 (7 bases). Deletions cut 2 bases from V and 5 bases from J, with 10 bases between. Germline-derived CDR1 and CDR2 are MNHEY and SMNVEV (reference sequence). The CDR3 spans 14 residues. This chain's CDR3 is CASSLRGADNEQFF. The CDR3 DNA sequence: TGTGCCAGCAGTTTACGGGGGGCGGACAATGAGCAGTTCTTC.

The chain employs TRBV3-1 (or the pseudogene TRBV3-2) and TRBJ1-2; D perhaps matches TRBD1 (5 bases). This CDR3 has 14 amino acids. Germline assignment: CDR1 LGHDT and CDR2 YNNKEL (reference sequence). Between the trimmed V and J ends, which lost 2 bases and 7 bases, there was a span of 14 bases. This CDR3 is CASSQLPRQPGYTF. CDR3 in DNA: TGTGCCAGCAGCCAACTTCCGAGACAGCCTGGCTACACCTTC.

This rearrangement joins TRBV27 to TRBJ2-3, with D perhaps TRBD1 (6 bases). Looked up from germline, CDR1 is MNHEY and CDR2 is SMNVEV (reference sequence). This CDR3 has 17 amino acids. Trimming pared 5 bases from V and 0 bases from J, leaving 18 bases between. The CDR3 sequence is CASSPLGRTVSTDTQYF. DNA of the CDR3: TGTGCCAGCAGTCCCCTCGGACGGACAGTTAGCACAGATACGCAGTATTTT.

The rearrangement joins TRBV2 to TRBJ2-7, with 7 bases lining up with TRBD2. The CDR3 is 14 amino acids. J was trimmed by 6 bases and V by 3 bases; bases with no gene match: 8. Germline V gene sequence: CDR1 SNHLY, CDR2 FYNNEI. The CDR3 protein is CASSETRGGGEQYF. The CDR3 DNA follows: TGTGCCAGCAGTGAGACTCGTGGCGGGGGCGAGCAGTACTTC.

This chain uses TRBV3-1 (or the pseudogene TRBV3-2) with TRBJ2-3; D gene unclear. CDR3 length equals 12 residues. Germline values: CDR1 LGHDT, CDR2 YNNKEL (reference sequence). The V end lost 4 bases, the J end lost 3 bases, and 5 bases lay between the germline ends. For the CDR3, the DNA is TGTGCCAGCAGCCCAGGTACAGATACGCAGTATTTT. Translating gives CASSPGTDTQYF.

V is TRBV6-5 and J is TRBJ1-3; D may be TRBD1 (5 bases). Deletions cut 4 bases from V and 0 bases from J, with 7 bases between. This CDR3 is built from 14 residues. Germline CDR1 and CDR2: MNHEY and SVGAGI. The CDR3 region is CASSSTGSGNTIYF. The CDR3 nucleotides read TGTGCCAGCAGTTCCACAGGCTCTGGAAACACCATATATTTT.

The chain joins TRBV6-5 to TRBJ2-2; 10 nucleotides line up with TRBD2. J was trimmed by 0 bases and V by 6 bases; bases with no gene match: 4. Germline V gene lookup returns CDR1 MNHEY and CDR2 SVGAGI. CDR3 length equals 16 residues. CDR3: CASSYTSGANTGELFF. The CDR3, as DNA: TGTGCCAGCAGCTACACTAGCGGGGCGAACACCGGGGAGCTGTTTTTT.

The V call is TRBV4-1, the J call TRBJ1-5; TRBD1 matches 8 bases. Germline CDR1 MGHRA, CDR2 YSYEKL. Unmatched junction bases numbered 4, after V lost 2 bases and J lost 1 base. The CDR3 sequence is 16 residues long. CDR3 sequence reads: CASSQTDRGSNQPQHF. CDR3 nucleotide sequence: TGCGCCAGCAGCCAAACCGACAGGGGAAGCAATCAGCCCCAGCATTTT.